This T cell receptor beta chain emerged from a study of Ad26.COV2.S vaccination and SARS-CoV-2 variants. The overall study: The donor belonged to the COV1001 Ad26.COV2.S trial arm.

The sample's treatment: about 20 received Ad26.COV2.S at low or high dose, single or two shots; about 5 received placebo; per-sample allocation not given. Material that was analyzed had been drawn on day 63 after the first vaccine or placebo injection. Assay: immunoSEQ multiplex PCR; the TCRdb copy retains only in-frame clones and omits some. The table lists 350,000 to 500,000 clones, about 90% of them singletons. The CDR3 is made up of 15 amino acids. Germline CDR1 and CDR2: SGHTS and YDEGEE. The V and J ends lost 1 base and 2 bases respectively, with 11 bases between them. The TCR originated in a person aged 18-65 years who received the Ad26.COV2.S COVID-19 vaccine or a placebo. V usage is TRBV5-8 and J usage is TRBJ2-3, with D perhaps matching TRBD2 (5 bases). The sequences come from peripheral blood, collected in a trial of Ad26.COV2.S vaccine versus placebo. CDR3 in amino acids: CASSLWRAITDTQYF. The CDR3 coding sequence is TGTGCCAGCAGCTTGTGGCGGGCTATCACAGATACGCAGTATTTT.